One sample yielded the 22 T cell receptor beta chains listed below, sequenced in a study of shared clonotypes between healthy human individuals. The assay was immunoSEQ multiplex PCR, and TCRdb's table has in-frame clones only and misses some. The table includes 400,000 to 600,000 clones, nearly 80% detected once. The sequencing input was PBMCs. The receptors here all came from a woman aged 40 to 50 in good health. Some clones in this sample may be carry-over from other donors' samples.

The chain joins TRBV5-6 to TRBJ2-1; 8 bases are a match to TRBD2. V lost 1 base, J lost 6 bases, and 9 bases stayed unmatched. The CDR3 is 16 amino acids. Germline lookup yields CDR1 SGHDT and CDR2 YYEEEE. CDR3 residues: CASSLLSGTSFNEQFF. The CDR3 DNA reads as TGTGCCAGCAGCTTGTTGTCCGGGACTAGTTTCAATGAGCAGTTCTTC.

V gene TRBV28 combines with J gene TRBJ2-7, with TRBD2 matching over 14 bases. From germline, CDR1 is MDHEN and CDR2 SYDVKM. The J segment lost 6 bases and the V segment lost 5 bases, leaving 12 bases of the junction unmatched. The length of the CDR3 is 17 residues. CDR3 sequence: CASSRGLAGGKIGEQYF. DNA for the CDR3: TGTGCCAGCAGTCGCGGACTAGCGGGGGGTAAAATTGGCGAGCAGTACTTC.

The rearrangement links TRBV4-1 to TRBJ2-7, with 14 bases fitting TRBD2. Germline CDR1 MGHRA, CDR2 YSYEKL. The CDR3 contains 16 residues. V shed 3 bases, J shed 4 bases, and the junction held 5 bases outside the gene matches. This CDR3 reads CASSQGTSGSFYEQYF. Written as DNA, the CDR3 is TGCGCCAGCAGCCAGGGGACTAGCGGGAGCTTTTACGAGCAGTACTTC.

The chain carries TRBV10-1 and TRBJ2-1; TRBD2 is a possible D gene (6 bases). Trimming pared 4 bases from V and 2 bases from J, leaving 15 bases between. Germline loops: CDR1 WNHNN, CDR2 SYGVQD (reference sequence). This CDR3 spans 16 amino acids. CDR3 amino acids: CASSGGRLGPYNEQFF. CDR3 coding DNA: TGCGCCAGCAGTGGTGGACGACTAGGACCCTACAATGAGCAGTTCTTC.

The CDR3 loop is CASSLSGANVLTF. The CDR3 coding sequence is TGTGCCAGCAGTCTCTCTGGGGCCAACGTCCTGACTTTC. V usage is TRBV5-6 and J usage is TRBJ2-6; D unresolved. This CDR3 spans 13 amino acids. V was shortened by 5 bases and J by 0 bases, with 3 bases between the two germline ends. CDR1 is SGHDT, CDR2 YYEEEE, per germline.

This clone has only a few counts. In the same sample, other DNA sequences code for this CDR3. The chain links TRBV4-2 to TRBJ2-3; 7 bases fit TRBD2. This CDR3 spans 16 amino acids. J gave up 1 base and V 0 bases, and 4 bases lay outside the gene matches. CDR1 LGHNA and CDR2 YNFKEQ come from the germline V gene. The CDR3 DNA reads as TGTGCCAGCAGCCAAGAGTTAGCGGGTGGCACAGATACGCAGTATTTT. Amino acids: CASSQELAGGTDTQYF.

The genes are TRBV5-1 and TRBJ1-4, with D perhaps matching TRBD1 (5 bases). The CDR3 is 15 amino acids. V was shortened by 0 bases and J by 3 bases, with 9 bases between the two germline ends. Per the germline V gene, CDR1 is SGHRS and CDR2 is YFSETQ. The CDR3, as DNA: TGCGCCAGCAGCTTGGGGGGGTCGGCTAATGAAAAACTGTTTTTT. As protein: CASSLGGSANEKLFF. Filled out from reference TRBV5-1 and TRBJ1-4, the complete variable domain reads KAGVTQTPRYLIKTRGQQVTLSCSPISGHRSVSWYQQTPGQGLQFLFEYFSETQRNKGNFPGRFSGRQFSNSRSEMNVSTLELGDSALYLCASSLGGSANEKLFFGSGTQLSVL.

This clone was seen a few times. This chain uses TRBV4-2 with TRBJ2-7; no definite D call. Germline CDR1 reads LGHNA; CDR2 reads YNFKEQ. Trimming stripped 0 bases from V and 0 bases from J, with 15 bases between. This CDR3 comprises 17 residues. The CDR3 coding sequence is TGTGCCAGCAGCCAAGATCTTCCTCGGATCACCTCCTACGAGCAGTACTTC. This translates into CASSQDLPRITSYEQYF.

This clone has at least ten counts. This rearrangement joins TRBV28 to TRBJ2-4; D unresolved. CDR1 and CDR2 (germline): MDHEN, SYDVKM. The ends were cut back, 2 bases at V and 0 bases at J, with 11 bases in the middle. The CDR3 length is 16 residues. The CDR3 protein is CASSLSRDLAKNIQYF. Written as DNA, the CDR3 is TGTGCCAGCAGTTTAAGTAGAGACCTAGCCAAAAACATTCAGTACTTC.

The chain uses TRBV5-4 and TRBJ2-7; 11 bases match TRBD2. The CDR3 loop spans 16 amino acids. In germline, CDR1 is SGHNT, CDR2 YYREEE (reference sequence). V trimming: 5 bases; J trimming: 6 bases; junction bases outside the gene matches: 13. The DNA for the CDR3 is TGTGCCAGCAGTTTTAGCGGGAGGGGACACGGTGTCGAGCAGTACTTC. Translated, it gives CASSFSGRGHGVEQYF.

The J gene is TRBJ2-3, the V gene TRBV9; D is unresolved. Trimming pared 2 bases from V and 0 bases from J, leaving 13 bases between. This CDR3 has 16 amino acids. Germline CDR1 is SGDLS and CDR2 is YYNGEE. The CDR3 loop reads CASSVFSATSTDTQYF. In DNA form, the CDR3 reads TGTGCCAGCAGCGTGTTCAGCGCCACTAGCACAGATACGCAGTATTTT.

CDR3 bases: TGTGCCAGCTCACGCTCTCAGGAGGAACGTGAAAAACTGTTTTTT. Its translation: CASSRSQEEREKLFF. The gene calls are TRBV18 and TRBJ1-4; unclear D gene. The CDR3 contains 15 residues. V dropped 4 bases and J dropped 7 bases, with 16 bases sitting between them. Looked up from germline, CDR1 is KGHSH and CDR2 is LQKENI. Supplemented by reference TRBV18 and TRBJ1-4, the full variable domain reads NAGVMQNPRHLVRRRGQEARLRCSPMKGHSHVYWYRQLPEEGLKFMVYLQKENIIDESGMPKERFSAEFPKEGPSILRIQQVVRGDSAAYFCASSRSQEEREKLFFGSGTQLSVL.

This clone was counted only a few times. The identical CDR3 is also encoded by other nucleotide sequences in the sample. The gene calls are TRBV28 and TRBJ2-5; TRBD2 agrees at 12 bases. V was clipped by 4 bases and J by 3 bases; unmatched bases: 6. The CDR3 sequence is 16 residues long. CDR1 and CDR2 from the germline V gene are MDHEN and SYDVKM. CDR3 in DNA: TGTGCCAGCAGTTCCCCGCGACTAGCGGGAGAAGAGACCCAGTACTTC. This encodes CASSSPRLAGEETQYF.

The genes are TRBV27 and TRBJ1-2; unclear D gene. The CDR3 consists of 15 residues. Per germline, CDR1 MNHEY and CDR2 SMNVEV (reference sequence). The V end lost 4 bases, the J end lost 4 bases, and 16 bases lay between the germline ends. CDR3 region: CASSYRLSSTYGYTF. CDR3 DNA sequence: TGTGCCAGCAGTTATAGGTTGTCCTCCACCTATGGCTACACCTTC.

The chain combines TRBV2 with TRBJ1-6, with 10 bases matching TRBD1. CDR3 length: 15 residues. V was clipped by 6 bases and J by 11 bases; unmatched bases: 10. The germline V gene encodes CDR1 SNHLY and CDR2 FYNNEI. CDR3: CASRTGTGVHAPLHF. For the CDR3, the DNA is TGTGCCAGCAGGACCGGGACAGGGGTCCATGCACCCCTCCACTTT.

The rearrangement uses TRBV7-9 and TRBJ2-1; D is possibly TRBD2 (6 bases). CDR3 length: 14 amino acids. The germline V and J ends were trimmed by 5 bases and 3 bases, with 11 bases remaining between them. Germline V gene data show CDR1 as SEHNR and CDR2 as FQNEAQ (reference sequence). In DNA, the CDR3 is TGTGCCAGCAGCCCGTCGACTAGCTACAATGAGCAGTTCTTC. This gives the protein CASSPSTSYNEQFF.

The chain carries TRBV5-1 and TRBJ2-7, with 8 positions matching TRBD1. The CDR3 totals 14 residues. J lost 7 bases, V lost 2 bases, and 8 bases had no gene match. Germline-derived CDR1 and CDR2 are SGHRS and YFSETQ. CDR3 protein: CASSLGQGQEEQYF. The CDR3 DNA reads as TGCGCCAGCAGCTTAGGACAGGGCCAAGAAGAGCAGTACTTC.

With regard to this clone: Other DNA sequences within the sample encode an identical CDR3. The chain is built from TRBV6-5 and TRBJ2-3, with 9 bases fitting TRBD2. The CDR3 has 16 residues. Germline V gives CDR1 MNHEY, CDR2 SVGAGI. The V and J ends lost 4 bases and 5 bases, in that order; junction bases with no gene match: 10. CDR3 in amino acids: CASSSISGRGKDTQYF. As DNA, the CDR3 is TGTGCCAGCAGTTCTATTAGCGGGAGAGGGAAAGATACGCAGTATTTT.

The sample holds one count of this clone. This chain uses TRBV30 with TRBJ1-1, with D perhaps matching TRBD1 (5 bases). The length of the CDR3 is 14 residues. The germline V and J ends were trimmed by 2 bases and 4 bases, with 14 bases remaining between them. Germline CDR1 and CDR2: GTSNPN and SVGIG (reference sequence). The CDR3 coding sequence is TGTGCCTGGAGTCCCCTGGGGCGAGGCACTGAAGCTTTCTTT. Its translation is CAWSPLGRGTEAFF.

The gene calls are TRBV7-2 and TRBJ1-3, with D uncertain. The CDR3 extends over 14 amino acids. In germline, CDR1 is SGHTA, CDR2 FQGNSA. The V end lost 5 bases, the J end lost 2 bases, and 10 bases lay between the germline ends. Written as DNA, the CDR3 is TGTGCCAGCAGCCGTACAGCGGCTGGAAACACCATATATTTT. Its translation: CASSRTAAGNTIYF.

The chain has TRBV4-1 and TRBJ1-2; perhaps TRBD1 as D (6 bases). Trimming took off 1 base at V and 7 bases at J, with 10 bases between the two ends. The CDR3 loop spans 13 amino acids. Germline loops: CDR1 MGHRA, CDR2 YSYEKL. As DNA, the CDR3 is TGCGCCAGCAGCCAAGTCGCAGGGGTTGGCTACACCTTC. Translation gives CASSQVAGVGYTF.

This sequence joins TRBV27 and TRBJ2-3; D assignment may be TRBD1 or TRBD2 (5 bases each). Trimming pared 5 bases from V and 5 bases from J, leaving 14 bases between. The V gene's germline CDR1 is MNHEY and CDR2 SMNVEV (reference sequence). This CDR3 is built from 14 residues. Written as DNA, the CDR3 is TGTGCCAGCAGTCTTGGGGATGGGGGAGATACGCAGTATTTT. Translation gives CASSLGDGGDTQYF.